Listed here is a single TCR beta chain. This CDR3 has 15 amino acids. Germline V gives CDR1 LNHDA, CDR2 SQIVND (reference sequence). The ends lost 7 bases at V and 4 bases at J; junction bases unmatched: 12. Profiling relied on immunoSEQ multiplex PCR, and the TCRdb table lists in-frame clones only, not all of them. The sample carries about 130,000 clones, 85% recorded once. This specimen comes from a study of blood T cell repertoires in COVID-19. Study-wide background: PBMCs, B-cell-depleted T cells, or T cells were the source of the cDNA or gDNA that made up the material.

The sequenced sample was peripheral blood. The chain has TRBV19 and TRBJ1-2; 7 nucleotides match TRBD1. The TCR sequence derives from an elderly woman with COVID-19, enrolled during active disease. This CDR3 is CASTIKAGTVYGYTF. The CDR3 DNA sequence: TGTGCCAGTACCATTAAAGCCGGGACAGTCTATGGCTACACCTTC.